This T cell receptor beta chain was documented in a study of blood T cells in healthy people across ages (dated by TCRdb to 2013 to 2016). Study-wide context: Template switching captured roughly one uniquely barcoded TCR beta cDNA molecule per two T cells in model experiments. Age-related changes in TCR beta repertoire diversity were measured in the study by deep sequencing normalized with unique cDNA molecular identifiers. The donors were divided into four age groups: young (average approximately 17 years), middle-aged (approximately 42), aged (62) and long-lived (about 90). To avoid experimental bias, donors of different ages were spread randomly across the sequencing lanes. The study analyzed two additional independent replicas of 1 million unique cDNA reads from the same blood draw for two donors, one aged 18 to 30 and one aged 80 or older.

V loses 8 bases, J loses 4 bases, and the germline ends lie 21 bases apart. CDR1 and CDR2, per the germline V gene, are MDHEN and SYDVKM. The CDR3 measures 17 amino acids from cysteine to phenylalanine. Of all the DNA, just the CDR3 is kept, 51 bases in frame from base 1. The donors were roughly 40 Caucasian individuals from Russia, aged roughly 6 to 100 years, who were systemically healthy. Roughly 9 milliliters of peripheral blood were drawn from each donor into EDTA-treated Vacutainer tubes. Ficoll-Paque density-gradient centrifugation was used to isolate PBMCs, with at least 6.5 million per sample. Total RNA, at least 5 micrograms per sample, was extracted from PBMCs with Trizol reagent. The percentages of naive CD45RAhigh/CD27high T cells were determined by flow cytometry on a PBMC aliquot from every donor. In the case of this clonotype: Its recognized antigen is unknown. No much larger clone exists at a distance of one base, and base qualities are not known.

The method behind the library was 5' RACE. TCRdb shows the sequencer as Illumina HiSeq 2500. A second PCR of about 7 to 12 cycles was run with a J-beta primer mix and a sample-barcoded 5' primer. A unique molecular identifier was introduced onto each TCR beta cDNA molecule by a template-switch 5' adaptor carrying 12 random nucleotides. Each sample yielded at least 2.5 million CDR3-containing paired-end reads. First-strand cDNA synthesis was performed from all RNA using the Mint cDNA synthesis kit, with priming by a TRBC-specific oligonucleotide. After uracil-DNA glycosylase treatment, a first 18-cycle PCR used universal primers M1SS and BC2_uni_R on all cDNA. The original pipeline was this. For normalization, 1 million high-quality reads, each with a distinct molecular identifier, were randomly selected from each sample. Reads with shared molecular identifiers were discarded instead of being binned into consensus sequences. CDR3 identification, clonotype clustering and error correction used MiTCR with a Q25 quality threshold and the strictest error-elimination algorithm. A nonparametric unseen species model with Euler transformation was used to estimate a lower bound on total TCR beta diversity. Starting from the raw public reads, TCRdb applied fastp trimming at Q25, assembled clones with MiXCR and retained in-frame beta chains. Each record represents a unique CDR3 protein, reported with the most common genes and DNA among its rows. V and J calls and clone size were set by TCRdb, not the authors. Here the sample has 700,000 to 950,000 distinct CDR3 sequences; roughly 60% occur a single time. Clones ranked in the top ten supply approximately 20% of the sample.

Broader findings and caveats from the paper: Observed TCR beta diversity per million T cells fell roughly linearly with age, and a significant reduction was already apparent by age about 43. Estimates of total diversity from one million sequenced T cells were regarded as lower bounds and underestimates. Observed TCR beta diversity correlated strongly with the percentage of naive T cells measured by flow cytometry. Since profiling was done on bulk unsorted PBMCs, naive and antigen-experienced compartments could not be conclusively compared. Compared with the aged group, the long-lived group had more naive CD4+ T cells, fewer expanded clones and increased TCR diversity, suggesting age selection. Because the CMV infection status of the donors was unknown, age-related changes in expanded clonotypes may potentially have been confounded.

This clonotype was obtained from a man younger than 45 in good health. The sample consisted of blood. The chain was built from TRBV28 and TRBJ1-6; no confident D gene assignment can be made. The CDR3 protein sequence reads: CASDETTRTDYNSPLHF. Read as DNA, the sequence is TGTGCCAGCGATGAAACCACAAGAACGGATTATAATTCACCCCTCCACTTT.